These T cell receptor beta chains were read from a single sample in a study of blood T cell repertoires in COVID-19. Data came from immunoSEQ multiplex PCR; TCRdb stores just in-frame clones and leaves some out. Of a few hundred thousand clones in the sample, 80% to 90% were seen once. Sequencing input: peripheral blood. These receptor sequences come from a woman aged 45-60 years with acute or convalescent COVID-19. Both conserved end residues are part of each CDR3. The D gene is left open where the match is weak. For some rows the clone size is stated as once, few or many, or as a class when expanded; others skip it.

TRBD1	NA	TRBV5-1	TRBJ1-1	CASSLEQGANTEAFF	TGCGCCAGCAGCTTGGAGCAGGGGGCGAACACTGAAGCTTTCTTT
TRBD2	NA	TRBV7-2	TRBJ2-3	CASSSRTSGRVDTQYF	TGTGCCAGCAGCTCTCGGACTAGCGGGAGGGTAGATACGCAGTATTTT
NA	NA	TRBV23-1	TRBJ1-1	CASSPGETFEAFF	TGCGCCAGCAGTCCAGGGGAGACCTTTGAAGCTTTCTTT
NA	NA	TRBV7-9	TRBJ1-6	CASSPDGDSPLHF	TGTGCCAGCAGCCCCGACGGGGATTCACCCCTCCACTTT
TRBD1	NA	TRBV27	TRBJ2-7	CASSLSGQSYEQYF	TGTGCCAGCAGTCTGTCGGGACAGTCCTACGAGCAGTACTTC
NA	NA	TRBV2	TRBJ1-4	CASTDTPTNEKLFF	TGTGCCAGCACCGACACCCCAACTAATGAAAAACTGTTTTTT
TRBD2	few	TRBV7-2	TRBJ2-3	CASSLTGTSNTQYF	TGTGCCAGCAGCTTAACGGGGACTAGCAATACGCAGTATTTT
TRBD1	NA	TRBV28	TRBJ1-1	CASSPGTGGTEAFF	TGTGCCAGCAGTCCCGGGACAGGTGGGACTGAAGCTTTCTTT
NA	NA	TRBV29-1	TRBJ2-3	CSVEDNTDTQYF	TGCAGCGTTGAAGACAACACAGATACGCAGTATTTT
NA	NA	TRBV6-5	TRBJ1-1	CASSLTGGNTEAFF	TGTGCCAGCAGTCTCACGGGAGGGAACACTGAAGCTTTCTTT
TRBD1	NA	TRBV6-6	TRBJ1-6	CASRTGGANSPLHF	TGTGCCAGCAGGACAGGGGGCGCGAATTCACCCCTCCACTTT
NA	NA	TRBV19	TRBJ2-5	CASSKTDRKETQYF	TGTGCCAGTAGCAAAACCGACAGGAAAGAGACCCAGTACTTC
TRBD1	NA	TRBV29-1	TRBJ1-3	CSVETGENTIYF	TGCAGCGTTGAGACAGGGGAAAACACCATATATTTT
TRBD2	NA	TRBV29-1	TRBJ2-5	CSVNPGLLQETQYF	TGCAGCGTAAACCCGGGACTACTCCAAGAGACCCAGTACTTC
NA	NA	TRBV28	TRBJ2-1	CASSPSVGAGAYNEQFF	TGTGCCAGCAGCCCTTCCGTGGGGGCGGGAGCCTACAATGAGCAGTTCTTC
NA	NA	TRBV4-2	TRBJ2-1	CASSQDRQAYNEQFF	TGTGCCAGCAGCCAAGATCGGCAGGCCTACAATGAGCAGTTCTTC
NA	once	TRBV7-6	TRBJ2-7	CASSPSGQNEQYF	TGTGCCAGCAGCCCGTCCGGACAAAACGAGCAGTACTTC
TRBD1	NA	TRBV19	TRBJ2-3	CASRAGQGQDTQYF	TGTGCCAGTAGGGCAGGACAGGGTCAAGATACGCAGTATTTT
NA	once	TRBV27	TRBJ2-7	CASSLPGRGTYEQYF	TGTGCCAGCAGTTTACCCGGCAGGGGGACTTACGAGCAGTACTTC
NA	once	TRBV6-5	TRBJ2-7	CASSYSYGGTYEQYF	TGTGCCAGCAGTTATTCATACGGGGGAACCTACGAGCAGTACTTC
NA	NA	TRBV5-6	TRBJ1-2	CASSSRDIGYGYTF	TGTGCCAGCAGCTCCCGGGACATAGGATATGGCTACACCTTC
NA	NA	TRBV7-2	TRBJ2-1	CASSWDSGSSYNEQFF	TGTGCCAGCAGCTGGGACAGCGGGAGCTCCTACAATGAGCAGTTCTTC
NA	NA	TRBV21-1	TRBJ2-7	CASSRRLEIGGPYEQYF	TGTGCCAGCAGCAGACGACTAGAGATAGGGGGCCCCTACGAGCAGTACTTC
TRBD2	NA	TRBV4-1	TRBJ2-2	CASSQVGLAGVGELFF	TGCGCCAGCAGCCAAGTCGGACTAGCGGGAGTCGGGGAGCTGTTTTTT
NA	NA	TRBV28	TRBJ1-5	CASSLSSVTGNQPQHF	TGTGCCAGCAGTTTATCTTCGGTGACAGGCAATCAGCCCCAGCATTTT
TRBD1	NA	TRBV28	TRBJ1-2	CASSPGGTGLFMYGYTF	TGTGCCAGCAGTCCCGGGGGGACAGGGCTATTTATGTATGGCTACACCTTC
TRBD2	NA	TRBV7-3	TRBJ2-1	CASSLIAGGYNEQFF	TGTGCCAGCAGCTTAATAGCGGGAGGGTACAATGAGCAGTTCTTC
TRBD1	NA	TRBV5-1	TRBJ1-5	CASSPTGTGQHF	TGCGCCAGCAGCCCAACCGGGACAGGGCAGCATTTT
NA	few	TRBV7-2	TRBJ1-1	CASSGQPNTEAFF	TGTGCCAGCAGTGGACAGCCGAACACTGAAGCTTTCTTT
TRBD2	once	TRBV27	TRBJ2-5	CASSSPAGGGETQYF	TGTGCCAGCAGTTCCCCAGCGGGAGGGGGGGAGACCCAGTACTTC
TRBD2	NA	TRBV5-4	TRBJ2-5	CASSTRLAGVSETQYF	TGTGCCAGCAGCACACGCCTAGCGGGAGTTTCGGAGACCCAGTACTTC
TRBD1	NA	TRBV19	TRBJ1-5	CASNVGQGGSQPQHF	TGTGCCAGTAACGTAGGACAGGGGGGAAGTCAGCCCCAGCATTTT
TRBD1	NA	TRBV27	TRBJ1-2	CASSLTGTVYGYTF	TGTGCCAGCAGTTTAACCGGGACAGTCTATGGCTACACCTTC
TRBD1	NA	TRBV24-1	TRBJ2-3	CATSDLGSGQGEWDTQYF	TGTGCCACCAGTGATTTGGGATCGGGACAGGGGGAATGGGATACGCAGTATTTT
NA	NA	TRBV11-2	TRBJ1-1	CASSLGSGTEAFF	TGTGCCAGCAGCTTAGGTTCGGGCACTGAAGCTTTCTTT
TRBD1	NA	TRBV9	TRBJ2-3	CASSVGGTGDIRRTDTQYF	TGTGCCAGCAGCGTAGGGGGGACAGGGGATATTAGACGGACAGATACGCAGTATTTT
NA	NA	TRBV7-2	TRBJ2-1	CASSLRLGTHNEQFF	TGTGCCAGCAGCTTAAGGCTCGGGACTCACAATGAGCAGTTCTTC
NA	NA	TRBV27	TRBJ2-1	CASSTFGVSGYNEQFF	TGTGCCAGCAGTACCTTCGGGGTTAGCGGATACAATGAGCAGTTCTTC
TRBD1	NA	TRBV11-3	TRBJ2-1	CASSLGTGGKMWNEQFF	TGTGCCAGCAGCTTAGGGACAGGGGGCAAGATGTGGAATGAGCAGTTCTTC
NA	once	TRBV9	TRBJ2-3	CASSVGHASTDTQYF	TGTGCCAGCAGCGTAGGACACGCTAGCACAGATACGCAGTATTTT
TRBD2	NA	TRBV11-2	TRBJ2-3	CASRAPGTSRGTDTQYF	TGTGCCAGCAGGGCCCCGGGGACTAGCCGAGGCACAGATACGCAGTATTTT
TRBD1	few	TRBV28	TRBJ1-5	CASSLNRGQPQHF	TGTGCCAGCAGTTTAAACAGGGGTCAGCCCCAGCATTTT
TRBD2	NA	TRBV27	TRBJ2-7	CASSRPGLAQTYEQYF	TGTGCCAGCAGTCGGCCGGGACTAGCGCAAACCTACGAGCAGTACTTC
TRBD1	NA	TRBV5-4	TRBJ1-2	CASIGTGEYGYTF	TGTGCCAGCATCGGGACAGGGGAGTATGGCTACACCTTC
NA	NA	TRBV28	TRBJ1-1	CASSLTLTNTEAFF	TGTGCCAGCAGTTTAACACTAACGAACACTGAAGCTTTCTTT
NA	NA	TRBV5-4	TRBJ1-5	CASSLDQGNQPQHF	TGTGCCAGCAGCTTGGATCAGGGGAATCAGCCCCAGCATTTT
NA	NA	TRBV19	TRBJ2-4	CATAGSAKNIQYF	TGTGCCACCGCGGGGTCGGCCAAAAACATTCAGTACTTC
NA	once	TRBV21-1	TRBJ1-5	CASSRAGEWNQPQHF	TGTGCCAGCAGCAGGGCAGGGGAGTGGAATCAGCCCCAGCATTTT
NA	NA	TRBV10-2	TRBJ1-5	CASSDRTAGQPQHF	TGCGCCAGCAGTGATCGGACGGCGGGTCAGCCCCAGCATTTT
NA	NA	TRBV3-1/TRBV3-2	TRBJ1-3	CASSHLTGERGNTIYF	TGTGCCAGCAGCCACCTGACAGGCGAAAGAGGAAACACCATATATTTT
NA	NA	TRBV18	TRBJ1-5	CASSPAGDSNQPQHF	TGTGCCAGCTCACCCGCGGGGGATAGCAATCAGCCCCAGCATTTT